This entry is about one T cell receptor (beta chain). This clonotype was recorded many times. This clone's antigen is unknown. No clone much larger than this one lies a single base away; base qualities are absent. This sample was included in a study of T cells after yellow fever vaccination (dated by TCRdb to about 2019). About the study as a whole: The SMART-Seq v4 Ultra Low Input RNA kit was used to prepare libraries from fractions with low cell numbers. To track T-cell clones before and after primary and booster YFV17D yellow fever vaccination, bulk TCR alpha and beta repertoires were sequenced longitudinally. Two healthy male donors made up the cohort, one aged 18 to 29 years and the other aged 30 to 39 years. Blood was collected at multiple timepoints before and after primary and secondary immunization, and bulk PBMC replicates and cell subsets were isolated. Results and caveats for the whole study, not just this receptor: A small fraction of clonotypes showed up in both the CD4 and CD8 compartments, probably as a result of convergent recombination. After the booster, most of the clones that had expanded following primary vaccination were detected again (approximately 96% of CD4 and roughly 90% of CD8), which suggests that memory was broadly maintained. Computational filtering was required because FACS-sorted repertoires could contain abundant contaminating clonotypes from the bulk population. Compared with the primary T-cell response, the secondary T-cell response was weaker but faster, peaking on day 5 rather than day 15. Only a couple of donors were included in the study, so the extent to which the findings can be generalized is limited.

This specimen's treatment or condition label, interpreted: live attenuated yellow fever vaccine strain. PBMCs were isolated from peripheral blood using a standard Ficoll-Paque protocol. CD4 and CD8 T-cell fractions were isolated with Dynabeads CD4 and CD8 positive selection kits. RNA was extracted with TriZol from bulk PBMCs, CD4 and CD8 fractions, and dextramer-positive and dextramer-negative fractions. Including cysteine and phenylalanine, the CDR3 has 15 amino acids. Solely the CDR3 DNA is kept, with 45 bases framed from the first base. For this chain, trimming is 4 bases at the V end and 7 bases at the J end, and the number of junction bases without a gene match is 10. The germline V gene (reference sequence) gives CDR1 as GTSNPN and CDR2 as SVGIG. TCR cDNA was synthesized by 5'RACE template switching, through which a universal primer site and unique molecular identifiers were introduced. cDNA synthesis was primed from both the TCR alpha and TCR beta constant segments. Libraries were amplified in two PCR steps, with sample barcodes and sequencing adapters added in the second step. Sequencing of libraries was performed on Illumina HiSeq 2500 (2x100 bp) or NovaSeq (2x150 bp). The study's own analysis went as follows. MIGEC handled demultiplexing of reads and collapsing into UMI consensus sequences, while MiXCR performed V(D)J alignment. Using edgeR on replicate PBMC samples, clonotypes were called vaccine-responding if FDR was below 0.01 and the log2 fold change was above 5 up to day 15. Each bulk clonotype received a CD4 or CD8 identity based on whether the sequenced CD4 or CD8 repertoire contained that clonotype at higher abundance. TCRdb redid the processing of the public reads, applying fastp at Q25 and MiXCR, and retained in-frame beta chains. Rows are unified per CDR3 protein, each entry keeping the most common DNA and genes. The V and J calls and clone size come from TCRdb's table, not from the authors' own analysis. The sample records more than 110,000 distinct CDR3 sequences, less than 8.5% of which are singletons. The ten largest clones represent more than 0.6% of the sample.

This specimen consisted of CD4+ T cells sorted from PBMCs, obtained 10 days after the yellow fever booster vaccination. The chain is made from TRBV30 and TRBJ2-1, with 10 bases in between that match TRBD2. The sequence was obtained from a man aged 30-40 years who received the YFV17D yellow fever vaccine. The bases read TGTGCCTGGACCCCCAGCGGGAGGGCCATAAATGAGCAGTTCTTC. Protein translation: CAWTPSGRAINEQFF.